A selection of T cell receptor beta chains follows, all from one sample in a study of CD8 T cells in ankylosing spondylitis. Via MiXCR, TCRdb re-called the 5' RACE reads, giving one row per CDR3 protein. The data hold approximately 300,000 distinct CDR3 sequences, with less than 25% observed a single time. Sequencing used blood, either unsorted or a sorted T cell fraction (not recorded which). Every receptor here comes from a female donor with ankylosing spondylitis or in good health (not recorded which). The CDR3 runs from the conserved cysteine through the conserved F or W. The order of the fields is V gene, D gene, J gene, clone size, CDR3 protein, CDR3 DNA. A D gene is named only where the DNA matches it firmly. Only part of the rows carry a size: once, few, many, or a class if the clone is expanded.

TRBV20-1,.,TRBJ2-3,few,CSARSTADTQYF,TGCAGTGCTAGGTCAACGGCGGATACGCAGTATTTT
TRBV27,.,TRBJ2-1,.,CASSFSGAGSYNEQFF,TGTGCCAGCAGTTTTTCAGGGGCTGGTTCCTACAATGAGCAGTTCTTC
TRBV20-1,.,TRBJ1-1,.,CSARHGTPREAFF,TGCAGTGCTAGACACGGGACACCGAGAGAGGCTTTCTTT
TRBV7-2,.,TRBJ1-2,many,CASSLQVTDAYGYTF,TGTGCCAGCAGCTTACAGGTCACAGATGCCTATGGCTACACCTTC
TRBV15,TRBD1,TRBJ2-7,.,CATSIAAGGREQYF,TGTGCCACCAGCATCGCCGCAGGGGGCCGGGAGCAGTACTTC
TRBV5-1,.,TRBJ2-3,.,CASSPPGGARGDTQYF,TGCGCCAGCAGCCCCCCGGGCGGAGCCAGGGGAGATACGCAGTATTTT
TRBV15,TRBD1,TRBJ2-6,few,CATSRDLQGAGGANVLTF,TGTGCCACCAGCAGAGATTTACAGGGGGCAGGTGGGGCCAACGTCCTGACTTTC
TRBV6-2/TRBV6-3,TRBD2,TRBJ2-1,.,CASSRGTSGRNEQFF,TGTGCCAGCAGTAGGGGGACTAGCGGGAGAAATGAGCAGTTCTTC
TRBV6-5,.,TRBJ2-7,few,CASSYSSQQGFGLEQYF,TGTGCCAGCAGTTACTCGTCTCAGCAGGGCTTTGGACTCGAGCAGTACTTC
TRBV28,TRBD2,TRBJ2-1,.,CASTPGTSGWYNEQFF,TGTGCCAGCACCCCAGGGACTAGCGGTTGGTACAATGAGCAGTTCTTC
TRBV28,.,TRBJ2-5,many,CASTSPVQETQYF,TGTGCCAGCACATCCCCGGTCCAAGAGACCCAGTACTTC
TRBV4-3,TRBD1,TRBJ1-2,few,CASSRTRDSYGYTF,TGCGCCAGCAGTCGGACCCGGGACAGCTATGGCTACACCTTC
TRBV20-1,.,TRBJ1-5,many,CSAITGYLQPQHF,TGCAGTGCTATCACGGGGTATCTTCAGCCCCAGCATTTT
TRBV12-3/TRBV12-4,.,TRBJ2-5,.,CASRLIGVETQYF,TGTGCCAGCAGGCTCATAGGGGTTGAGACCCAGTACTTC
TRBV6-1,TRBD2,TRBJ2-3,once,CASSVELAVGTDTQYF,TGTGCCAGCAGTGTAGAACTAGCGGTTGGGACAGATACGCAGTATTTT
TRBV5-5,TRBD1,TRBJ1-6,.,CASSLFEQGNSPLHF,TGTGCCAGCAGCTTGTTTGAACAGGGGAATTCACCCCTCCACTTT
TRBV3-1,.,TRBJ2-5,.,CASSPNGVQETQYF,TGTGCCAGCAGCCCCAATGGGGTCCAAGAGACCCAGTACTTC
TRBV11-2,.,TRBJ2-1,.,CASSSVSGTYNEQFF,TGTGCCAGCAGCTCGGTCTCCGGCACCTACAATGAGCAGTTCTTC
TRBV30,.,TRBJ2-3,.,CAWSVPEVAVRTDTQYF,TGTGCCTGGAGTGTACCCGAAGTGGCGGTCCGCACAGATACGCAGTATTTT
TRBV6-6,.,TRBJ2-7,few,CASTSTASTKQYF,TGTGCCAGCACTTCTACAGCATCTACGAAGCAGTACTTC
TRBV20-1,TRBD2,TRBJ2-2,few,CSASILAGVSNTGELFF,TGCAGTGCTAGTATTTTGGCGGGAGTTAGTAACACCGGGGAGCTGTTTTTT
TRBV5-1,.,TRBJ2-1,.,CASSLDGASNEQFF,TGCGCCAGCAGCTTGGACGGGGCGAGTAATGAGCAGTTCTTC
TRBV27,.,TRBJ2-7,few,CASSFPQQYF,TGTGCCAGCAGTTTCCCTCAGCAGTACTTC
TRBV7-2,.,TRBJ2-7,many,CASSPLGSASYEQYF,TGTGCCAGCAGTCCTTTGGGTTCGGCCAGCTACGAGCAGTACTTC
TRBV28,.,TRBJ2-1,.,CASIAQNEQFF,TGTGCCAGCATCGCCCAGAATGAGCAGTTCTTC
TRBV11-2,.,TRBJ2-1,few,CASSLRGTTDNEQFF,TGTGCCAGCAGCTTAAGGGGGACGACAGACAATGAGCAGTTCTTC
TRBV2,.,TRBJ2-5,few,CASSESVRGGSETQYF,TGTGCCAGCAGTGAAAGCGTCCGGGGAGGCAGCGAGACCCAGTACTTC
TRBV7-9,TRBD2,TRBJ2-1,.,CASSPRRGRANEQFF,TGTGCCAGCAGCCCCCGTCGGGGGAGGGCCAATGAGCAGTTCTTC
TRBV29-1,.,TRBJ2-1,many,CSVGTIGFNEQFF,TGCAGCGTTGGGACTATTGGATTTAATGAGCAGTTCTTC
TRBV6-1,.,TRBJ2-7,few,CASGGGYNEQYF,TGTGCCAGCGGAGGGGGGTATAACGAGCAGTACTTC
TRBV6-2/TRBV6-3,.,TRBJ1-3,.,CASSRATVEGNTIYF,TGTGCCAGCAGCCGCGCGACAGTGGAGGGAAACACCATATATTTT
TRBV24-1,.,TRBJ2-6,.,CATSDSGVPGANVLTF,TGTGCCACCAGTGACTCAGGGGTCCCTGGGGCCAACGTCCTGACTTTC
TRBV30,TRBD1,TRBJ1-1,.,CAWTPGGLGAFF,TGTGCCTGGACCCCAGGGGGGTTAGGAGCTTTCTTT
TRBV20-1,.,TRBJ2-7,.,CSALSPGDGGVYEQYF,TGCAGTGCTCTCTCCCCGGGGGACGGTGGAGTTTACGAGCAGTACTTC
TRBV20-1,.,TRBJ2-1,many,CSASVPAGSYNEQFF,TGCAGTGCTAGTGTGCCAGCGGGTTCCTACAATGAGCAGTTCTTC
TRBV7-2,TRBD2,TRBJ2-1,.,CASSISGRSYNEQFF,TGTGCCAGCAGCATAAGCGGGAGATCTTACAATGAGCAGTTCTTC
TRBV12-3/TRBV12-4,.,TRBJ1-2,.,CASRETGVGGYTF,TGTGCCAGCAGAGAGACAGGCGTGGGGGGCTACACCTTC
TRBV6-2/TRBV6-3,TRBD2,TRBJ2-1,few,CASTLAGEGYNEQFF,TGTGCCAGCACCTTAGCGGGAGAAGGCTACAATGAGCAGTTCTTC
TRBV10-3,.,TRBJ1-3,few,CAISESETLGNTIYF,TGTGCCATCAGTGAGTCGGAGACACTTGGAAACACCATATATTTT
TRBV10-3,.,TRBJ2-6,few,CAISEWDTISGANVLTF,TGTGCCATCAGTGAGTGGGACACCATCTCTGGGGCCAACGTCCTGACTTTC
TRBV6-5,TRBD2,TRBJ2-5,few,CASSYPTSGIKETQYF,TGTGCCAGCAGTTACCCGACTAGCGGGATAAAAGAGACCCAGTACTTC
TRBV2,.,TRBJ2-7,few,CASSELQGSYEQYF,TGTGCCAGCAGTGAGTTGCAGGGTTCATACGAGCAGTACTTC
TRBV14,TRBD1,TRBJ2-1,.,CASSLHRGSYNEQFF,TGTGCCAGCAGCCTTCACAGGGGCTCCTACAATGAGCAGTTCTTC
TRBV12-3/TRBV12-4,TRBD1,TRBJ2-5,few,CASSPGQGAKTQYF,TGTGCCAGCAGTCCGGGACAGGGGGCGAAGACCCAGTACTTC
TRBV20-1,.,TRBJ1-2,.,CSARDVRQPYGYTF,TGCAGTGCTAGAGATGTGAGACAGCCCTATGGCTACACCTTC